The 9 T cell receptor beta chains listed next were all sequenced from one sample in a study of prognosis after radiotherapy for stage I lung cancer (dated by TCRdb to the early 2020s). Sequenced on an Illumina HiSeq 3000. The TCR beta CDR3 region was amplified from genomic DNA by two rounds of multiplex PCR. The first PCR round used primers specific to each TRBV and TRBJ gene, with sequences filed in Chinese patent CN105087789A. TCRdb itself trimmed the public reads at Q25 with fastp, ran MiXCR and retained productive beta chains. Every distinct CDR3 protein forms one entry, paired with its most common genes and DNA. For this sample the table gives 15,000 to 20,000 distinct CDR3 sequences, of which approximately 45% were detected only once. The ten most abundant clones make up 44% of the sample. The input for sequencing was PBMCs, taken before or after stereotactic body radiation therapy (not recorded which). Source of these receptors: a donor aged 50 or older with non-small cell lung cancer.

This clonotype showed up many times. The junction shows a germline mismatch at one end, possibly a read error. The chain couples TRBV7-9 to TRBJ2-1, with D perhaps TRBD1 (6 bases). The length of the CDR3 is 11 residues. Germline V CDR1 and CDR2: SEHNR, FQNEAQ (reference sequence). The CDR3 DNA reads TGTACCAGCAGCTTAGCGACAGGCAAGTTCTTC. Translation gives CTSSLATGKFF. The entire variable domain, with the rest obtained from reference TRBV7-9 and TRBJ2-1, is as follows: DTGVSQNPRHKITKRGQNVTFRCDPISEHNRLYWYRQTLGQGPEFLTYFQNEAQLEKSRLLSDRFSAERPKGSFSTLEIQRTEQGDSAMYLCTSSLATGKFFGPGTRLTVL.

This clonotype was picked up a small number of times. This chain joins TRBV6-2 or TRBV6-3 and TRBJ1-2; D is ambiguous. Germline V gene lookup returns CDR1 MNHEY and CDR2 SVGEGT. Trimming removed 8 bases from V and 7 bases from J, with 20 bases in between. This CDR3 is 14 amino acids long. The CDR3: CASGPGTEKSGYTF. CDR3 DNA sequence: TGTGCCAGCGGACCCGGTACAGAAAAAAGTGGCTACACCTTC.

This clonotype was seen repeatedly, ten times or more. V is TRBV2 and J is TRBJ2-3; 8 positions match TRBD2. Germline CDR1 is SNHLY and CDR2 is FYNNEI. The junction had 5 bases not matched to a gene; V was cut back by 6 bases and J by 6 bases. CDR3 length equals 13 residues. The CDR3 here is CASSPRLADTQYF. Written as DNA, the CDR3 is TGTGCCAGCAGCCCCCGACTAGCGGATACGCAGTATTTT.

A word on this clonotype: The conserved final phenylalanine or tryptophan is absent from the CDR3, which likely points to a read error. The chain uses TRBV4-2 and TRBJ2-7; D not certain. The V gene's germline CDR1 is LGHNA and CDR2 YNFKEQ. CDR3 length equals 14 residues. The CDR3 region is CANSQDLRSDEQYL. The CDR3 DNA follows: TGTGCCAACAGCCAAGATCTGAGGAGCGACGAGCAGTACTTA.

This chain joins TRBV5-1 and TRBJ1-2; TRBD1 might be the D (5 bases). The CDR3 sequence is 15 residues long. V lost 7 bases to trimming and J lost 6 bases, with 22 bases between them. Germline assignment: CDR1 SGHRS and CDR2 YFSETQ. The CDR3 reads CASRWQGQATDGYTF. The CDR3 DNA reads TGCGCCAGCCGCTGGCAGGGCCAGGCAACTGATGGCTACACCTTC.

Turning to this clonotype: This likely traces to a read error, being one base from a far larger clone. The chain has TRBV6-5 and TRBJ2-7; TRBD1 matches 9 bases. The germline V gene encodes CDR1 MNHEY and CDR2 SVGAGI. V gave up 8 bases and J gave up 3 bases; unmatched junction bases: 5. The CDR3 covers 13 residues. DNA of the CDR3: TGTGCCAGCGGGACAGGGAGTAACTACGAGCAGTACTTC. Encoded protein: CASGTGSNYEQYF.

The chain is built from TRBV6-2 or TRBV6-3 and TRBJ2-1; possibly TRBD2 for D (5 bases). V was shortened by 0 bases and J by 8 bases, with 14 bases between the two germline ends. Per the germline V gene, CDR1 is MNHEY and CDR2 is SVGEGT. There are 15 residues in the CDR3. CDR3: CASSYSRGGSYEQFF. The CDR3 DNA reads TGTGCCAGCAGTTACTCGAGAGGCGGGTCCTATGAGCAGTTCTTC.

This rearrangement joins TRBV6-5 to TRBJ2-1; TRBD1 is a possible D gene (6 bases). V was shortened by 7 bases and J by 2 bases, with 18 bases between the two germline ends. The CDR3 extends over 16 amino acids. The germline V gene encodes CDR1 MNHEY and CDR2 SVGAGI. CDR3 region: CASIYSLRGTYNEQFF. The DNA for the CDR3 is TGTGCCAGCATCTACTCGTTGAGGGGGACCTACAATGAGCAGTTCTTC.

For this clonotype: A read error may account for a junction end that differs from germline. V is TRBV6-5 and J is TRBJ2-6; D uncertain. The CDR3 runs to 14 residues. From germline, CDR1 is MNHEY and CDR2 SVGAGI. CDR3: CASSSHLGANVLTF. In DNA form, the CDR3 reads TGCGCCAGCAGTTCCCATCTCGGGGCCAACGTCCTGACTTTC.